This T cell receptor beta chain was documented in a study of cytotoxic CD8 clonotypes in ibrutinib-treated CLL. Here immunoSEQ multiplex PCR was the method, and the copy in TCRdb shows in-frame clones only, minus some. The table has around 200,000 clones, about 75% seen once. The CDR3 loop spans 15 amino acids. Germline trimming cut 6 bases from V and 7 bases from J; bases unmatched to any gene: 10. CDR1 and CDR2 (germline): MDHEN, SYDVKM. The TCR sequence derives from a human donor with chronic lymphocytic leukemia. Sequencing used PBMCs, obtained after 12 months of ibrutinib treatment. The V gene is TRBV28, the J gene TRBJ2-2; 8 nucleotides align to TRBD1. CDR3 coding DNA: TGTGCCAGCAGCCTGACAGGGGATTTCAGCGGGGAGCTGTTTTTT. This translates into CASSLTGDFSGELFF. The variable domain in full, with the rest retrieved from reference TRBV28 and TRBJ2-2, is DVKVTQSSRYLVKRTGEKVFLECVQDMDHENMFWYRQDPGLGLRLIYFSYDVKMKEKGDIPEGYSVSREKKERFSLILESASTNQTSMYLCASSLTGDFSGELFFGEGSRLTVL.